Listed below are T cell receptor beta chains from one sample, sequenced in a study of cytomegalovirus exposure and HLA in healthy donors. Clones were sequenced by immunoSEQ multiplex PCR, and TCRdb holds only the in-frame ones, with some missing. The sample comprises under 300,000 clones, roughly two thirds of which are singletons, and roughly 2.4% rests with the top ten. The source material was PBMCs. These TCRs come from a female donor in good health and CMV-seronegative. Each CDR3 is given with its conserved first and last residue. The order of the fields is D gene, J gene, V gene, clone size, CDR3 DNA, CDR3 protein. D genes are given only for firm matches. Where a row states a size, it is once, few, many or the class of an expanded clone; other rows omit it.

>-|TRBJ1-1|TRBV15|few
TGTGCCACCAGCAGCATCCGGGGCGGGGGCACTGAAGCTTTCTTT
CATSSIRGGGTEAFF
>TRBD2|TRBJ2-5|TRBV7-9|-
TGTGCCAGCAGCTTAGCGCTAGCGGGAGACGGCCCCCAAGAGACCCAGTACTTC
CASSLALAGDGPQETQYF
>-|TRBJ2-6|TRBV19|-
TGTGCCAGTACCGGAGGAGCCAGCTCTGGGGCCAACGTCCTGACTTTC
CASTGGASSGANVLTF
>TRBD2|TRBJ2-3|TRBV5-1|-
TGCGCCAGCAGCCCCTCTGGGGGAGGGCGGGAAACGCAGTATTTT
CASSPSGGGRETQYF
>TRBD1|TRBJ1-1|TRBV18|-
TGTGCCAGCTCACAAGGGGCAGGGGGCACTGAAGCTTTCTTT
CASSQGAGGTEAFF
>TRBD2|TRBJ2-2|TRBV27|-
TGTGCCAGCAGTGGGAGGGTCACGATTAACACCGGGGAGCTGTTTTTT
CASSGRVTINTGELFF
>TRBD2|TRBJ2-1|TRBV6-4|few
TGTGCCAGCAGTGAAGAAATAGCGGGAGGGCCGTACAATGAGCAGTTCTTC
CASSEEIAGGPYNEQFF
>TRBD1|TRBJ2-1|TRBV9|-
TGTGCCAGCAGCCGGGGACAGGGCGAGCAGTTCTTC
CASSRGQGEQFF
>TRBD2|TRBJ2-1|TRBV11-3|-
TGTGCCAGCAGCCCCGGGACTAGCCTGTACAATGAGCAGTTCTTC
CASSPGTSLYNEQFF
>TRBD1|TRBJ1-5|TRBV6-1|-
TGTGCCAGCAGTTTTGGACAGGGGCATCAGCCCCAGCATTTT
CASSFGQGHQPQHF
>-|TRBJ2-5|TRBV2|-
TGTGCCAGCAGTGAAGCGCCCAGGGTTGGAGAGACCCAGTACTTC
CASSEAPRVGETQYF
>-|TRBJ2-5|TRBV10-3|few
TGTGCCATCAGTGAGTCTACAGCTCAAGAGACCCAGTACTTC
CAISESTAQETQYF
>-|TRBJ2-7|TRBV7-6|-
TGTGCCAGCAGCTTAGGTTCCACGGGGACCTACGAGCAGTACTTC
CASSLGSTGTYEQYF
>TRBD2|TRBJ2-2|TRBV7-6|-
TGTGCCAGCAGCTTAGCCGGACTAGCGGGAGTGTCCGGGGAGCTGTTTTTT
CASSLAGLAGVSGELFF
>TRBD1|TRBJ1-2|TRBV4-2|-
TGTGCCAGCAGCCAAGATGCCGCAGGGGGTGGCTATGGCTACACCTTC
CASSQDAAGGGYGYTF
>-|TRBJ1-2|TRBV12-2|-
TGTGCAAGTCGCTTAGCCCCGACAGGAATTAACTATGGCTACACCTTC
CASRLAPTGINYGYTF
>-|TRBJ1-3|TRBV6-1|-
TGTGCCAGCAGTTATACAGGAAACACCATATATTTT
CASSYTGNTIYF
>-|TRBJ1-1|TRBV2|-
TGTGCCAGCAGTGAAGCACAGGCGAACACTGAAGCTTTCTTT
CASSEAQANTEAFF
>TRBD1|TRBJ1-4|TRBV10-3|-
TGTGCCATCAGTGAGATACCGGGACAGGGGAATGAAAAACTGTTTTTT
CAISEIPGQGNEKLFF
>-|TRBJ1-1|TRBV5-4|few
TGTGCCAGCAGCTTGCAGGGGAACACTGAAGCTTTCTTT
CASSLQGNTEAFF
>TRBD1|TRBJ2-7|TRBV14|-
TGTGCCAGCAGCAAAAACCGGGACAGGGGGGACGAGCAGTACTTC
CASSKNRDRGDEQYF
>TRBD1|TRBJ1-2|TRBV28|-
TGTGCCACGGTCCTCGGGACAGGGCCCTATGGCTACACCTTC
CATVLGTGPYGYTF
>-|TRBJ1-1|TRBV19|-
TGTGCCAGTAGTATAGTCGGCGGTGGCATGAACACTGAAGCTTTCTTT
CASSIVGGGMNTEAFF
>-|TRBJ1-1|TRBV27|-
TGTGCCAGCAGTTTATCCTTCCCCGCTGAAGCTTTCTTT
CASSLSFPAEAFF
>TRBD1|TRBJ1-1|TRBV5-6|few
TGTGCCAGCAGCCTTTTCGGGACAGAGGCTTTCTTT
CASSLFGTEAFF
>TRBD2|TRBJ2-6|TRBV7-3|few
TGTGCCAGCAGCATACCTCTAGCGGGAGGCAACTCTGGGGCCAACGTCCTGACTTTC
CASSIPLAGGNSGANVLTF
>-|TRBJ1-2|TRBV14|few
TGTGCCAGCAGCCAAGAGCTTGACCGCCCCTCGGGAGGCTACACCTTC
CASSQELDRPSGGYTF
>TRBD2|TRBJ2-1|TRBV6-5|-
TGTGCCAGCAGCCATAGCGGGAGGGCCTTAAGCGAGCAGTTCTTC
CASSHSGRALSEQFF
>TRBD2|TRBJ2-1|TRBV5-4|few
TGTGCCAGCAGCCACAGCGGGGACAATGAGCAGTTCTTC
CASSHSGDNEQFF
>TRBD1|TRBJ1-5|TRBV4-1|-
TGCGCCAGCAGCCCGGGACAGGATCAGCCCCAGCATTTT
CASSPGQDQPQHF
>-|TRBJ2-3|TRBV13|once
TGTGCCAGCAGCTTTGGGGGCAGTGCCAACACAGATACGCAGTATTTT
CASSFGGSANTDTQYF